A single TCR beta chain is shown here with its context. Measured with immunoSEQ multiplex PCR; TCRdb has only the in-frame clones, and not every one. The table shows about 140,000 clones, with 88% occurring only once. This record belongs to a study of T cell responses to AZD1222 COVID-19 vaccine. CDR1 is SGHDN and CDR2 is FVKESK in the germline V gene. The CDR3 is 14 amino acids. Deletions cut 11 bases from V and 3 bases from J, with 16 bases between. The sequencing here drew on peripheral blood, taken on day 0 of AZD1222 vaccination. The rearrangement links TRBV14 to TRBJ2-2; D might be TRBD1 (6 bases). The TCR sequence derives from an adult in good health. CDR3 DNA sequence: TGTGCCTGTAGACCGGGACATCACACCGGGGAGCTGTTTTTT. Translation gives CACRPGHHTGELFF.